Following are 23 T cell receptor beta chains from one sample sequenced in a study of T cell repertoires in cytomegalovirus infection (dated by TCRdb to the late 2010s). This sample's treatment or condition label indicates: in vitro stimulation with specific CMV peptide epitopes to enrich CMV-specific T cells. TCRdb names Illumina HiSeq 1500 as the instrument used. TCRdb itself trimmed the public reads at Q25 with fastp, ran MiXCR and retained productive beta chains. A single entry per CDR3 protein holds the most common genes and DNA from its merged rows. This sample is represented by 360,000 or so distinct CDR3 sequences; roughly 34% of them were singletons. The ten largest clones add up to 13% of the sample. These receptors lack a known antigen. Sequenced material: cultured PBMCs, taken from culture after CMV antigen stimulation. Receptors originate from a human donor in good health (CMV status not recorded). Some clones in this sample may be carry-over from other donors' samples.

V usage is TRBV20-1 and J usage is TRBJ2-1, with D possibly TRBD1 on 5 matching bases. The CDR3 has 14 amino acids. The ends were cut back, 3 bases at V and 4 bases at J, with 13 bases in the middle. From germline, CDR1 is DFQATT and CDR2 SNEGSKA (reference sequence). CDR3 coding DNA: TGCAGTGCTAGTCCCCAGGGAACGTACAATGAGCAGTTCTTC. As protein: CSASPQGTYNEQFF.

The table lists this clonotype with many counts. The rearrangement joins TRBV7-2 to TRBJ1-5; weak D call: TRBD1 (5 bases). Germline V lookup: CDR1 SGHTA, CDR2 FQGNSA. This CDR3 region has 13 residues. V lost 8 bases and J lost 2, with 10 bases in between. The chain's CDR3 is CASAIRGNQPQHF. CDR3 sequence (DNA): TGTGCCAGCGCTATCAGGGGCAATCAGCCCCAGCATTTT.

The count of this clonotype is one. This rearrangement joins TRBV12-5 to TRBJ2-2, with 13 bases identical to TRBD2. This CDR3 has 21 amino acids. The germline gives CDR1 LGHNT, CDR2 FRNRAP. Trimming cost V 1 base and J 5 bases; bases outside gene matches: 16. CDR3 in amino acids: CASGLAPPLLAGGPGTGELFF. The CDR3 nucleotides are TGTGCTAGTGGTTTGGCCCCTCCTTTACTAGCGGGAGGGCCAGGGACCGGGGAGCTGTTTTTT.

J is TRBJ1-1 and V is TRBV11-2; D is unclear. V dropped 0 bases and J dropped 7 bases, with 0 bases sitting between them. CDR3 length: 10 residues. CDR1 and CDR2 (germline): SGHAT, FQNNGV. For the CDR3, the DNA is TGTGCCAGCAGCTTAGATGAAGCTTTCTTT. Protein product: CASSLDEAFF.

This chain connects TRBV6-5 to TRBJ2-1, with 8 bases fitting TRBD1. The junction had 5 bases not matched to a gene; V was cut back by 6 bases and J by 4 bases. The CDR3 is 14 residues long. Germline V gene data show CDR1 as MNHEY and CDR2 as SVGAGI. CDR3 in amino acids: CASRGQVAYNEQFF. Written as DNA, the CDR3 is TGTGCCAGCAGGGGACAGGTTGCGTACAATGAGCAGTTCTTC.

This clonotype was counted only a few times. The rearrangement joins TRBV7-2 to TRBJ2-1, with D perhaps TRBD2 (6 bases). Germline values: CDR1 SGHTA, CDR2 FQGNSA. The V gene lost 5 bases and the J gene lost 4 bases, with 15 bases spanning the gap. The CDR3 spans 15 residues. CDR3: CASSRREYPYNEQFF. In DNA, the CDR3 is TGTGCCAGCAGCCGTCGGGAGTACCCTTACAATGAGCAGTTCTTC.

This clonotype occurred a few times. CDR3 residues: CATGTLYGYTF. The CDR3 region has the DNA TGTGCCACCGGGACTTTATATGGCTACACCTTC. The rearrangement uses TRBV10-3 and TRBJ1-2; D may be TRBD1 (5 bases). Trimming pared 10 bases from V and 5 bases from J, leaving 11 bases between. This CDR3 contains 11 residues. From germline, CDR1 is ENHRY and CDR2 SYGVKD.

The sample holds a few counts of this clonotype. This chain uses TRBV7-2 with TRBJ2-5; D assignment may be TRBD1 or TRBD2 (6 bases each). CDR1 and CDR2 from the germline V gene are SGHTA and FQGNSA. The CDR3 runs to 16 residues. Trimming removed 5 bases at V and 0 bases at J, with 16 bases between. This CDR3 reads CASSPEGGHNQETQYF. The CDR3 coding sequence is TGTGCCAGCAGCCCGGAGGGGGGACATAACCAAGAGACCCAGTACTTC.

The chain uses TRBV6-8 and TRBJ1-2; weak D call: TRBD1 (5 bases). V lost 7 bases, J lost 11 bases, and 23 bases lay in between. Germline CDR1 MNHGY, CDR2 SAAAGT. The CDR3 sequence is 14 residues long. The DNA for the CDR3 is TGTGCCAGCAACCCAACCGGGACTCGGAAAGGTTACACCTTC. The encoded protein is CASNPTGTRKGYTF.

This clonotype was counted ten times or more. The DNA of the CDR3 is TGTGCCAGCAGTCCAGGACTAGCGGGAAGGGCCGGGGAGCTGTTTTTT. It translates to CASSPGLAGRAGELFF. V is TRBV12-3 or TRBV12-4 and J is TRBJ2-2; 12 nucleotides agree with TRBD2. This CDR3 is 16 amino acids long. The V segment lost 5 bases and the J segment 6 bases; nucleotides outside the gene matches: 7.

This clonotype is labeled medium-sized (0.01 to 0.1%). The rearrangement joins TRBV7-8 to TRBJ2-1; no clear D gene. Germline V gives CDR1 SGHVS, CDR2 FQNEAQ. The length of the CDR3 is 14 residues. V gave up 1 base and J gave up 2 bases, with 6 bases separating them. CDR3 sequence reads: CASSLDPTYNEQFF. As DNA, the CDR3 is TGTGCCAGCAGCTTAGATCCAACCTACAATGAGCAGTTCTTC.

This clonotype was seen a few times. V usage is TRBV7-2 and J usage is TRBJ2-1, with a tentative D call TRBD2 (5 bases). V was shortened by 0 bases and J by 5 bases, with 8 bases between the two germline ends. Germline V CDR1 and CDR2: SGHTA, FQGNSA. The CDR3 spans 14 residues. DNA of the CDR3: TGTGCCAGCAGCTTAGCAGCGGTGAACAATGAGCAGTTCTTC. Translation gives CASSLAAVNNEQFF. Full variable domain (rest looked up from reference TRBV7-2 and TRBJ2-1): GAGVSQSPSNKVTEKGKDVELRCDPISGHTALYWYRQSLGQGLEFLIYFQGNSAPDKSGLPSDRFSAERTGGSVSTLTIQRTQQEDSAVYLCASSLAAVNNEQFFGPGTRLTVL.

The rearrangement joins TRBV5-4 to TRBJ1-6; 9 bases line up with TRBD1. The V gene's germline CDR1 is SGHNT and CDR2 YYREEE (reference sequence). CDR3 length equals 13 residues. Trimming cost V 3 bases and J 9 bases; bases outside gene matches: 1. The CDR3 sequence is CASSYRGPSPLHF. CDR3 sequence (DNA): TGTGCCAGCAGCTACAGGGGGCCTTCACCCCTCCACTTT.

This clonotype was seen only once. Without the conserved terminal phenylalanine or tryptophan, this CDR3 likely stems from a read error. The chain combines TRBV28 with TRBJ1-1; the D gene is possibly TRBD1 (6 bases). The germline gives CDR1 MDHEN, CDR2 SYDVKM. Trimming removed 5 bases from V and 0 bases from J, with 13 bases in between. The CDR3 length is 15 residues. The CDR3 DNA reads TGTGCCAGCAGTCCGGATAGGGGGGTGAACACTGAAGCTTTCTCT. It specifies CASSPDRGVNTEAFS.

The rearrangement joins TRBV28 to TRBJ2-7; the match to TRBD2 covers 10 bases. Germline CDR1 is MDHEN and CDR2 is SYDVKM. The CDR3 spans 19 residues. The V gene end was trimmed by 3 bases and the J gene end by 6 bases; junction bases not matched to a gene: 20. The CDR3 DNA is TGTGCCAGCAGTTTTCGCAGGGTTCGAAGCGGGAGGGCAAGTCGCGAGCAGTACTTC. Amino acids: CASSFRRVRSGRASREQYF.

The chain recombines TRBV11-3 with TRBJ2-1; D is unresolved. V shed 5 bases and J shed 9 bases, with 11 bases lying between them. In germline, CDR1 is SGHNT, CDR2 YENEEA. The CDR3 has 12 residues. In DNA, the CDR3 is TGTGCCAGCAGCAGATCAGGATTTGAGCAGTTCTTC. Translation gives CASSRSGFEQFF.

Only a few counts were recorded for this clonotype. The CDR3 reads CASSSIRTAEAFF. CDR3 sequence (DNA): TGTGCCAGCAGCAGTATCCGGACGGCTGAAGCTTTCTTT. The chain couples TRBV6-6 to TRBJ1-1; D is ambiguous. The CDR3 runs to 13 residues. CDR1 is MNHNY, CDR2 SVGAGI, per germline (reference sequence). The ends were cut back, 6 bases at V and 6 bases at J, with 14 bases in the middle.

This chain connects TRBV12-3 or TRBV12-4 to TRBJ2-1; 11 positions match TRBD2. V was clipped by 0 bases and J by 3 bases; unmatched bases: 10. The CDR3 has 19 residues. CDR3 nucleotide sequence: TGTGCCAGCAGTTTAGCGCTTCTCTCTCTAGCGGGAGGCTACAATGAGCAGTTCTTC. Amino acid sequence: CASSLALLSLAGGYNEQFF.

The chain uses TRBV27 and TRBJ1-1; no reliable D call. V was clipped by 2 bases and J by 1 base, with 8 bases between them. Germline V CDR1 and CDR2: MNHEY, SMNVEV (reference sequence). The CDR3 spans 14 residues. The CDR3 sequence is CASSLNLQNTEAFF. CDR3 DNA: TGTGCCAGCAGTTTAAACTTGCAGAACACTGAAGCTTTCTTT.

This clonotype was detected only a few times. The genes are TRBV7-9 and TRBJ2-1; possibly TRBD2 for D (6 bases). V lost 5 bases, J lost 7 bases, and 18 bases lay in between. This CDR3 has 15 amino acids. Per the germline V gene, CDR1 is SEHNR and CDR2 is FQNEAQ (reference sequence). CDR3 sequence: CASSPRGSSTNEQFF. CDR3 sequence (DNA): TGTGCCAGCAGCCCTCGGGGGTCCAGTACAAATGAGCAGTTCTTC.

V gene TRBV7-9 combines with J gene TRBJ1-1; 11 bases map to TRBD1. The germline gives CDR1 SEHNR, CDR2 FQNEAQ (reference sequence). This CDR3 comprises 15 residues. J was trimmed by 1 base and V by 9 bases; bases with no gene match: 7. The DNA for the CDR3 is TGTGCCAGTACGCAGGGACAGGGGGAGAACACTGAAGCTTTCTTT. This translates into CASTQGQGENTEAFF.

In regard to this clonotype: This may be a read error, as it is one base from a much larger clone. J is TRBJ1-2 and V is TRBV7-2; D ambiguous. Germline CDR1 SGHTA, CDR2 FQGNSA. This CDR3 contains 11 residues. The V gene lost 5 bases and the J gene lost 10 bases, with 11 bases spanning the gap. In DNA form, the CDR3 reads TGTGCCAGCAGCAAATTTCGGGACTACACCTTC. Translation: CASSKFRDYTF.

This clonotype was observed a handful of times. CDR3 region: CASSQEPSGGSYNEQFF. In DNA, the CDR3 is TGCGCCAGCAGCCAAGAGCCTAGCGGGGGCTCCTACAATGAGCAGTTCTTC. This rearrangement joins TRBV4-1 to TRBJ2-1, with 10 bases aligning to TRBD2. V lost 0 bases to trimming and J lost 0 bases; unmatched junction nucleotides: 2. The CDR3 length is 17 residues. The germline V gene encodes CDR1 MGHRA and CDR2 YSYEKL.